This TCR beta chain was observed in a study of identical twins. Points from the study as a whole: Abundant beta clonotypes from cord blood bore fewer insertions; memory repertoires lacked this pattern. Model-predicted out-of-frame TCR alpha sharing fell below observed values in monozygotic twins.

Each CDR3 protein gets one entry after TCRdb re-called the 5' RACE reads with MiXCR. Seen here are approximately 500,000 distinct CDR3 sequences, 13% to 15% observed once, and the top ten hold roughly 0.42%. This CDR3 region has 13 residues. Per germline, CDR1 MDHEN and CDR2 SYDVKM. A word on this clonotype: Its antigen is unknown. One end of the junction fails to match germline, which may point to a read error.

All donors comprised healthy Caucasians. These records were also assigned to another study, of yellow fever vaccine responses in identical twins. That source notes: The authors reported partly convergent, partly personalized vaccine responses in identical twins.

This rearrangement joins TRBV28 to TRBJ1-2; no clear D. The specimen was CD4+ T cells sorted from blood. This receptor was taken from a woman younger than 30 in good health. Here the CDR3 DNA reads TGTGCCAGCAGTTCGGTACAAAACTATGGCTACATCTTC. Translated: CASSSVQNYGYIF.